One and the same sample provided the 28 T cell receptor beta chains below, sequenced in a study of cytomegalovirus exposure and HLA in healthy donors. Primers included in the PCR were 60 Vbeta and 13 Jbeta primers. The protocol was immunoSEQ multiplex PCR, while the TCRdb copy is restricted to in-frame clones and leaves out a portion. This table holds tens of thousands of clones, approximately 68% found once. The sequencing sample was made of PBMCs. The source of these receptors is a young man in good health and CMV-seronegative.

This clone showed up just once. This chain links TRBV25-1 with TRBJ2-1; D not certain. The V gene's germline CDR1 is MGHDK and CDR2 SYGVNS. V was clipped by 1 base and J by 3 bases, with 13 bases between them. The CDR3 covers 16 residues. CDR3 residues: CASSELSWSNYNEQFF. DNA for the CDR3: TGTGCCAGCAGTGAATTGTCCTGGAGTAACTACAATGAGCAGTTCTTC.

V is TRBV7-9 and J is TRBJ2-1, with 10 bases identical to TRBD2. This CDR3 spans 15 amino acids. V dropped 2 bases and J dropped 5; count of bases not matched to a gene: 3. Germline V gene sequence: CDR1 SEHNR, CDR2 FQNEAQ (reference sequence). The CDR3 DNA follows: TGTGCCAGCAGCTTACGGACTAGCGGTAACAATGAGCAGTTCTTC. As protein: CASSLRTSGNNEQFF.

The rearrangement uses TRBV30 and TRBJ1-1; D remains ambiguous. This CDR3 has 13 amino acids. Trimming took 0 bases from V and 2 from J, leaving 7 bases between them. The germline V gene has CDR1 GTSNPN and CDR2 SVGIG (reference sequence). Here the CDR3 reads CAWSVRENTEAFF. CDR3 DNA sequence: TGTGCCTGGAGTGTACGGGAAAACACTGAAGCTTTCTTT. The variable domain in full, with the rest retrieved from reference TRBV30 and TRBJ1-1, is SQTIHQWPATLVQPVGSPLSLECTVEGTSNPNLYWYRQAAGRGLQLLFYSVGIGQISSEVPQNLSASRPQDRQFILSSKKLLLSDSGFYLCAWSVRENTEAFFGQGTRLTVV.

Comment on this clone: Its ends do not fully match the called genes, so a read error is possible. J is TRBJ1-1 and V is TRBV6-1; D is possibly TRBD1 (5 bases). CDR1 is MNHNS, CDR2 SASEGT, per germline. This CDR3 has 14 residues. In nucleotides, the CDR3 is TGTGCCAGCAGTGGAGCAGCAGGGTACACTGAAGCTTCCTTT. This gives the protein CASSGAAGYTEASF.

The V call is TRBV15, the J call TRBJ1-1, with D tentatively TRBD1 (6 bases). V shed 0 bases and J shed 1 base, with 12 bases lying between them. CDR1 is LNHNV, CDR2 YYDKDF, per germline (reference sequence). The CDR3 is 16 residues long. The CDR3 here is CATSRDFGQPNTEAFF. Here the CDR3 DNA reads TGTGCCACCAGCAGAGATTTCGGACAGCCGAACACTGAAGCTTTCTTT.

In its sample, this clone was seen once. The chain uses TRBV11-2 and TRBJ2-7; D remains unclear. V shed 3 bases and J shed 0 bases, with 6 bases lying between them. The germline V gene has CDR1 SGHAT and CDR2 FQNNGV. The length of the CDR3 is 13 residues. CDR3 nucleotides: TGTGCCAGCAGCTTGAGAGTCTCCTACGAGCAGTACTTC. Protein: CASSLRVSYEQYF.

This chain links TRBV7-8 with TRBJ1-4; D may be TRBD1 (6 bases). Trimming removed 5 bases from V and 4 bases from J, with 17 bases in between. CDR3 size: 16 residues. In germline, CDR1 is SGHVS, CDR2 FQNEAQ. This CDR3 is CASSPLIAGDNEKLFF. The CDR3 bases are TGTGCCAGCAGCCCTCTGATAGCAGGGGATAATGAAAAACTGTTTTTT.

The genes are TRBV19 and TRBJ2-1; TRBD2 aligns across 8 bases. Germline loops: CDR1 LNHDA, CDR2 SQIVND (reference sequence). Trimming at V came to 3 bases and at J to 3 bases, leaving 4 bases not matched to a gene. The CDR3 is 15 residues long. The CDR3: CASSIAAGGYNEQFF. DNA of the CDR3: TGTGCCAGTAGTATTGCCGCGGGAGGCTACAATGAGCAGTTCTTC.

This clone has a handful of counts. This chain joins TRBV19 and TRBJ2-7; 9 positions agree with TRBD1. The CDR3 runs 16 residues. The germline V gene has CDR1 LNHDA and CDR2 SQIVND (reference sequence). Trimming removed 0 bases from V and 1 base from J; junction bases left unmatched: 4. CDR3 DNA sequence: TGTGCCAGTAGTATAGATCCGGGACAGGGTTCCTACGAGCAGTACTTC. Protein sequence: CASSIDPGQGSYEQYF.

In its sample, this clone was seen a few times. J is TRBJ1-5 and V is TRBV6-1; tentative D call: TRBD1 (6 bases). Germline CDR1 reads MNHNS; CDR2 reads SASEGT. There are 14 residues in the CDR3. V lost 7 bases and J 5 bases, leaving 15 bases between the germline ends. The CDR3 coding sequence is TGTGCCAGCACCGAACAGAGGGGGTATCAGCCCCAGCATTTT. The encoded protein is CASTEQRGYQPQHF.

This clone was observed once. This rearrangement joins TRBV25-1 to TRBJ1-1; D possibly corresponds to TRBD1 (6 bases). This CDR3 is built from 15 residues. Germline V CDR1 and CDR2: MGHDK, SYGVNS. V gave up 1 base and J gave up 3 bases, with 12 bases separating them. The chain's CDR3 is CASSEWGSGDTEAFF. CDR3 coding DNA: TGTGCCAGCAGTGAATGGGGATCAGGGGACACTGAAGCTTTCTTT.

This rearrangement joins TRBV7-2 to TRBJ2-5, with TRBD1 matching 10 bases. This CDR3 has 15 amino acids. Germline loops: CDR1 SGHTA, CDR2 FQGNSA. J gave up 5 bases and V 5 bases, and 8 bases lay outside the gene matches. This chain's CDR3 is CASSPGQGSIETQYF. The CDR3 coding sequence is TGTGCCAGCAGCCCGGGACAGGGGTCGATCGAGACCCAGTACTTC.

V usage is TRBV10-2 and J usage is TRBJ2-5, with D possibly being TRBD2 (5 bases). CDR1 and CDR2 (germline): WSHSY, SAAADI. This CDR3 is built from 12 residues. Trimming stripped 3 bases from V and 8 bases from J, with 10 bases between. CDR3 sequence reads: CASSDPLVTQYF. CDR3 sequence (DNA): TGCGCCAGCAGTGACCCACTAGTAACCCAGTACTTC.

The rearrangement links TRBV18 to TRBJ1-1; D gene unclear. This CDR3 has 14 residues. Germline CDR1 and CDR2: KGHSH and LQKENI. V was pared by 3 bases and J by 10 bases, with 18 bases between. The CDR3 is CASSPAIFEGLAFF. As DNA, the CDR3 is TGTGCCAGCTCACCCGCGATTTTTGAGGGTTTAGCTTTCTTT.

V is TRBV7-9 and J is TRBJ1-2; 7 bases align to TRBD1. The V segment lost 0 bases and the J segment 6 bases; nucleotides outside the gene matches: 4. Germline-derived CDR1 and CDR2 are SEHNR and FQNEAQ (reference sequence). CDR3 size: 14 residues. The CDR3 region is CASSLAGRGDGYTF. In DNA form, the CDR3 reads TGTGCCAGCAGCTTAGCGGGCAGGGGGGATGGCTACACCTTC.

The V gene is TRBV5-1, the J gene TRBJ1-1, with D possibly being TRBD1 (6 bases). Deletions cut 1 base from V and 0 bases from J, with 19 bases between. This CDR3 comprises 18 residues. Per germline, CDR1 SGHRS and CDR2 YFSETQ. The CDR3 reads CASSLFGTTEIMNTEAFF. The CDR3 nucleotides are TGCGCCAGCAGCTTGTTTGGGACAACGGAGATCATGAACACTGAAGCTTTCTTT.

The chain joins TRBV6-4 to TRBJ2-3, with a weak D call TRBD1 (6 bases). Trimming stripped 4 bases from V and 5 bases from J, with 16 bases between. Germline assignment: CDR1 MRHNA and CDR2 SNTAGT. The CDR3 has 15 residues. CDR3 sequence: CASSAARGAGDTQYF. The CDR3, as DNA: TGTGCCAGCAGTGCCGCCAGGGGAGCCGGAGATACGCAGTATTTT.

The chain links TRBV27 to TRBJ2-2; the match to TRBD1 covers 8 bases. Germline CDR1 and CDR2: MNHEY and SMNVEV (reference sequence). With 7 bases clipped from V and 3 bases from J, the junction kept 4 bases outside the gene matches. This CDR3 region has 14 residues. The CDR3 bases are TGTGCCAGCACTCGACAGGGGTACACCGGGGAGCTGTTTTTT. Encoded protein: CASTRQGYTGELFF.

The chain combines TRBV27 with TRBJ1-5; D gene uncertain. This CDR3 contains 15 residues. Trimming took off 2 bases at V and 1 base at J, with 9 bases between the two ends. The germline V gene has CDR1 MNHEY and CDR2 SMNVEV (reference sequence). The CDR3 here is CASSLGHWSNQPQHF. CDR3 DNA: TGTGCCAGCAGTTTAGGGCATTGGAGCAATCAGCCCCAGCATTTT.

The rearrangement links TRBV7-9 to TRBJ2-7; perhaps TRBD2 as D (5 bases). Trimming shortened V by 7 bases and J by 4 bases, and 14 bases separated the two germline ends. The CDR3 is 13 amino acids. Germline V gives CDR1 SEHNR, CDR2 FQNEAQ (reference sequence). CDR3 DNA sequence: TGTGCCAGCACCCCAAGGGAGTCATACGAGCAGTACTTC. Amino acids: CASTPRESYEQYF.

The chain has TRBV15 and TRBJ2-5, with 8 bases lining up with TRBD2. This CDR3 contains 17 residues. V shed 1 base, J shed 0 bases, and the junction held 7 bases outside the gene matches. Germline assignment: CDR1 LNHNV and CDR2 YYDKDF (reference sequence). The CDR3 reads CATSRAGVLADQETQYF. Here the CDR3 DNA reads TGTGCCACCAGCAGAGCGGGGGTACTAGCGGACCAAGAGACCCAGTACTTC.

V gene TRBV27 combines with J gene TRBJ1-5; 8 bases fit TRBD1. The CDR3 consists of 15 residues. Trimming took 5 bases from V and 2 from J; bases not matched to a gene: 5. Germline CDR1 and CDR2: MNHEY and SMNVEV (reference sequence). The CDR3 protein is CASSRQGFGNQPQHF. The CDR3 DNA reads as TGTGCCAGCAGTAGACAGGGGTTTGGCAATCAGCCCCAGCATTTT.

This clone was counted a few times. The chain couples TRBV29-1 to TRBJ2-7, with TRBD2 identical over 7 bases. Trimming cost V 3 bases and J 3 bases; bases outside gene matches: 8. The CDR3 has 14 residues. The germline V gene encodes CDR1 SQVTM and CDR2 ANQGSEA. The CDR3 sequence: CSVETSGKLYEQYF. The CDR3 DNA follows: TGCAGCGTTGAGACCAGCGGGAAGCTCTACGAGCAGTACTTC.

CDR3 amino acids: CAWSSGWNSPLHF. As DNA, the CDR3 is TGTGCCTGGAGTTCAGGCTGGAATTCACCCCTCCACTTT. The chain carries TRBV30 and TRBJ1-6; D call uncertain. Trimming stripped 2 bases from V and 7 bases from J, with 9 bases between. This CDR3 has 13 residues. Germline CDR1 and CDR2: GTSNPN and SVGIG (reference sequence).

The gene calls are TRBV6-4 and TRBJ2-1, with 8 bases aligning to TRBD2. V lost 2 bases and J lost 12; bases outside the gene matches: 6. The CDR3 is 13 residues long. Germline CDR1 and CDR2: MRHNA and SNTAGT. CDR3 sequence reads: CASSDITGGRQFF. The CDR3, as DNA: TGTGCCAGCAGTGACATTACGGGAGGGAGGCAGTTCTTC.

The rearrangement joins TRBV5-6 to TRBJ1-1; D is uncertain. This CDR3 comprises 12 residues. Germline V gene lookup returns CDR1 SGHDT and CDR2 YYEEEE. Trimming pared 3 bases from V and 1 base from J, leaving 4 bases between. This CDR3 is CASSSGNTEAFF. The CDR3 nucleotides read TGTGCCAGCAGCTCAGGGAACACTGAAGCTTTCTTT.

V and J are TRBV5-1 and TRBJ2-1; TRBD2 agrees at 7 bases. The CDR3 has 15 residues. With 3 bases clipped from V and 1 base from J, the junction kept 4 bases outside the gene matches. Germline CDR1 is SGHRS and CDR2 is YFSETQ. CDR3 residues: CASSSRRESYNEQFF. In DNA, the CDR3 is TGCGCCAGCAGCTCCCGGCGGGAGTCCTACAATGAGCAGTTCTTC.

The CDR3 here is CASRPQTDPTGELFF. CDR3 bases: TGTGCCAGCAGGCCCCAGACAGACCCCACCGGGGAGCTGTTTTTT. This chain connects TRBV27 to TRBJ2-2; maybe TRBD1 (5 bases). Germline V gene lookup returns CDR1 MNHEY and CDR2 SMNVEV (reference sequence). Trimming pared 6 bases from V and 4 bases from J, leaving 15 bases between. The CDR3 has 15 residues.